This T cell receptor beta chain was identified in a study of OX40 agonist ivuxolimab in advanced cancers. Study-level results: Certain nonresponders additionally had low normalized T-cell clonal expansion.

Exclusion applied to patients with autoimmune disease history or systemic immunosuppression. Clones were sequenced by immunoSEQ multiplex PCR, and TCRdb holds only the in-frame ones, with some missing. The sample carries some 75,000 clones, roughly 88% recorded once. With respect to this clone: Antigen specificity is unknown.

Germline values: CDR1 MNHNS, CDR2 SASEGT. This CDR3 region has 12 residues. With 8 bases removed from V and 6 bases from J, the gap between germline ends came to 8 bases. The material was CD4+ or CD8+ T cells sorted from blood, obtained in a trial of the OX40 agonist ivuxolimab. The V gene is TRBV6-1, the J gene TRBJ1-6; D uncertain. The sequence was collected from an adult with an advanced solid tumor such as melanoma, head and neck, liver or kidney cancer. CDR3 sequence: CASGVFNSPLHF. DNA for the CDR3: TGTGCCAGCGGGGTGTTTAATTCACCCCTCCACTTT.